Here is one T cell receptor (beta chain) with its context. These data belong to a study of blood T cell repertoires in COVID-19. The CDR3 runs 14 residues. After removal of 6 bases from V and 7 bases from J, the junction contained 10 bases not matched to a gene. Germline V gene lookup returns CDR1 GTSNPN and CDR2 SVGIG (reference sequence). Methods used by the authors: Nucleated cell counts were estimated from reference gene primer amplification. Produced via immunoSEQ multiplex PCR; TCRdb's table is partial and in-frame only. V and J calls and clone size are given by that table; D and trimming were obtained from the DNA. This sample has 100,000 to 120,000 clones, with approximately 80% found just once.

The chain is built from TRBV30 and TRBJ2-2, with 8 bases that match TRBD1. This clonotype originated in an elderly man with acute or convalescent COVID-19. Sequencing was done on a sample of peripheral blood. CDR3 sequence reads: CACPDRVDIGELFF. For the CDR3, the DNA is TGTGCCTGTCCGGACAGGGTTGATATCGGGGAGCTGTTTTTT.